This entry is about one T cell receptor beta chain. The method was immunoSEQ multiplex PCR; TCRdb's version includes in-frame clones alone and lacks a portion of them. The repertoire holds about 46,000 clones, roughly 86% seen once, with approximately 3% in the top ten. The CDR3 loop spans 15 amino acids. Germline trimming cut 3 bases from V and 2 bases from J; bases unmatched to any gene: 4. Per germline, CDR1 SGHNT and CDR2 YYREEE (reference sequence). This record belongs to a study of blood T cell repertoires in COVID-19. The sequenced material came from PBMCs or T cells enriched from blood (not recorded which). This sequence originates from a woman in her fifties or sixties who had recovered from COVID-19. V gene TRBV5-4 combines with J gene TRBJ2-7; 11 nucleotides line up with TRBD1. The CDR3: CASSSPGQGAYEQYF. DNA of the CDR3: TGTGCCAGCAGCTCGCCGGGACAGGGGGCCTACGAGCAGTACTTC.